The clone carrying this T cell receptor beta chain was observed a few times. Its antigen is not known. This entry is derived from a study of T cells after yellow fever vaccination. TCRdb fed the 5' RACE reads into MiXCR, producing one record per CDR3 protein. This table holds roughly 260,000 distinct CDR3 sequences, 10% to 15% found once. Study results and caveats: Researchers noted that a small share of clonotypes showed up in both CD4 and CD8 compartments.

The sequencing here drew on CD4+ T cells sorted from PBMCs, taken 45 days after the yellow fever booster vaccination. This sequence originates from a man between 25 and 39 years old who received the YFV17D yellow fever vaccine.

Here the CDR3 reads CASTMDRASYEQYF. As DNA, the CDR3 is TGTGCCAGCACGATGGACAGGGCCTCCTACGAGCAGTACTTC. The V call is TRBV2, the J call TRBJ2-7, with TRBD1 identical over 8 bases. The V segment lost 7 bases and the J segment 0 bases; nucleotides outside the gene matches: 5. The CDR3 is made up of 14 amino acids. In germline, CDR1 is SNHLY, CDR2 FYNNEI.